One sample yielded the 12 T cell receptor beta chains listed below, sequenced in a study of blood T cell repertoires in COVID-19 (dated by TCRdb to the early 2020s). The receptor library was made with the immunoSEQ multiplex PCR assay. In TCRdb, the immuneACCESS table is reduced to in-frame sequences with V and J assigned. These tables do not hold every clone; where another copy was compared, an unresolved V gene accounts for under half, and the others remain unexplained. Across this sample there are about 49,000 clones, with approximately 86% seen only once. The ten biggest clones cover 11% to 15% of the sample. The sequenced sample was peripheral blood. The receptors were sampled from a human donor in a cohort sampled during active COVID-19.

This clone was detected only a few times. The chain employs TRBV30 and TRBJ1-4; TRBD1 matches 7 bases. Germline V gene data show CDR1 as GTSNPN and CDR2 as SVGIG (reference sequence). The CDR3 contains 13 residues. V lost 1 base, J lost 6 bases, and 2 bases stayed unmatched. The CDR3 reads CAWSGGGYEKLFF. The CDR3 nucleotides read TGTGCCTGGAGTGGAGGGGGCTATGAAAAACTGTTTTTT.

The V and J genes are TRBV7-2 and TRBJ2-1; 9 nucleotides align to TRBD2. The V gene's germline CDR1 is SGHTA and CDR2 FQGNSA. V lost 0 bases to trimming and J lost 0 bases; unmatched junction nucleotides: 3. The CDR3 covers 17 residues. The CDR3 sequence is CASSLAFSGSSYNEQFF. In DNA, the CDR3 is TGTGCCAGCAGCTTAGCCTTTAGCGGGAGCTCCTACAATGAGCAGTTCTTC. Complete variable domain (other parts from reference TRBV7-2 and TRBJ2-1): GAGVSQSPSNKVTEKGKDVELRCDPISGHTALYWYRQSLGQGLEFLIYFQGNSAPDKSGLPSDRFSAERTGGSVSTLTIQRTQQEDSAVYLCASSLAFSGSSYNEQFFGPGTRLTVL.

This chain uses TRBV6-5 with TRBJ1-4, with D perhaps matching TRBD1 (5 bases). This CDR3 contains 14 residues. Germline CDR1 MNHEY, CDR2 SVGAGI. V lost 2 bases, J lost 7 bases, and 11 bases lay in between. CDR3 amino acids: CASSYGQGTEKLFF. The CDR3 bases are TGTGCCAGCAGTTACGGGCAGGGAACTGAAAAACTGTTTTTT.

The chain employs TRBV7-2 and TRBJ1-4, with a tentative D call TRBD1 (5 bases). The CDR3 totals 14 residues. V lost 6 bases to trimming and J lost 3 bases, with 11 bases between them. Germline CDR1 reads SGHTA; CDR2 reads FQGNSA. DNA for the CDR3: TGTGCCAGCAGTATCGGGGGGTCTAATGAAAAACTGTTTTTT. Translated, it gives CASSIGGSNEKLFF.

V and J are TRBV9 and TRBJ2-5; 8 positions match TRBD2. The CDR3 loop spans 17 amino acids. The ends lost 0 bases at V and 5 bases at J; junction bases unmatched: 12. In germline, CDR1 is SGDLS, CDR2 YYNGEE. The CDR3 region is CASSVGAGRAAGETQYF. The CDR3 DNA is TGTGCCAGCAGCGTAGGGGCCGGGAGGGCCGCGGGTGAGACCCAGTACTTC.

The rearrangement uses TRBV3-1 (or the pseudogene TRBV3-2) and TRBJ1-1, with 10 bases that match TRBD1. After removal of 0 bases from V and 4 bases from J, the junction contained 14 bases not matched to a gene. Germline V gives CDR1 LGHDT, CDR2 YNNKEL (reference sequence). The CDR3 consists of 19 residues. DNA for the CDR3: TGTGCCAGCAGCCAAGAATGGGACAGGGGTCCTAGGCTGACCACTGAAGCTTTCTTT. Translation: CASSQEWDRGPRLTTEAFF.

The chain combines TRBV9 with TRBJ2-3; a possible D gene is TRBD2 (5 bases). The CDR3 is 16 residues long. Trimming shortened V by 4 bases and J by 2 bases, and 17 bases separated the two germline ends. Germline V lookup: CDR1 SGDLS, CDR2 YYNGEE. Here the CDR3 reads CASSTNTGYTTDTQYF. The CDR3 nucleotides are TGTGCCAGCAGCACTAACACGGGATACACCACAGATACGCAGTATTTT.

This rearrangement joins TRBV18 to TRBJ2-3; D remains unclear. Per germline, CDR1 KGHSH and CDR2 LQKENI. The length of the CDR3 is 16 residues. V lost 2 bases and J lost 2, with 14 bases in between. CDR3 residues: CASSPSQSGLTDTQYF. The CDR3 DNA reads TGTGCCAGCTCACCATCTCAGTCAGGCCTCACAGATACGCAGTATTTT.

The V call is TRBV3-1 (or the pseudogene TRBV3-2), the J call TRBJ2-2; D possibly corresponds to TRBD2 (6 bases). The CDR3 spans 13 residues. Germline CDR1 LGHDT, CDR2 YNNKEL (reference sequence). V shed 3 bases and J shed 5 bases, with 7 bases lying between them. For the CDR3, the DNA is TGTGCCAGCAGCCACGGGGGAACCGGGGAGCTGTTTTTT. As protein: CASSHGGTGELFF.

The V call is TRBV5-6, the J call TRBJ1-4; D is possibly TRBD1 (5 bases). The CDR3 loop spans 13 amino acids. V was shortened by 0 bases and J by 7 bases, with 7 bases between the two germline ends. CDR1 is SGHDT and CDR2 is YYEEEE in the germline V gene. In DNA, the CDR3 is TGTGCCAGCAGCTTGGGACAGTCTGAAAAACTGTTTTTT. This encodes CASSLGQSEKLFF. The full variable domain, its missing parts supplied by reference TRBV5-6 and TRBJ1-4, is DAGVTQSPTHLIKTRGQQVTLRCSPKSGHDTVSWYQQALGQGPQFIFQYYEEEERQRGNFPDRFSGHQFPNYSSELNVNALLLGDSALYLCASSLGQSEKLFFGSGTQLSVL.

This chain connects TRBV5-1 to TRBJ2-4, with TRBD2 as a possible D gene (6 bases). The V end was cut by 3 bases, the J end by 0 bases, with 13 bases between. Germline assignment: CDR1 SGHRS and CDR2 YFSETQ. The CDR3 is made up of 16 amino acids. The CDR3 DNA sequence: TGCGCCAGCAGCTCCCGGTTGGGGGGAGCCAAAAACATTCAGTACTTC. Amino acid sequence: CASSSRLGGAKNIQYF.

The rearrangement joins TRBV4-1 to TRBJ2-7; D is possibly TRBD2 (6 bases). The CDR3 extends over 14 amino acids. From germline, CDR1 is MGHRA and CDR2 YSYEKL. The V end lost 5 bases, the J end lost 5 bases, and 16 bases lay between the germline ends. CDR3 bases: TGCGCCAGCAGCGTAGGCGGAGGGGCCCACGAGCAGTACTTC. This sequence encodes CASSVGGGAHEQYF.